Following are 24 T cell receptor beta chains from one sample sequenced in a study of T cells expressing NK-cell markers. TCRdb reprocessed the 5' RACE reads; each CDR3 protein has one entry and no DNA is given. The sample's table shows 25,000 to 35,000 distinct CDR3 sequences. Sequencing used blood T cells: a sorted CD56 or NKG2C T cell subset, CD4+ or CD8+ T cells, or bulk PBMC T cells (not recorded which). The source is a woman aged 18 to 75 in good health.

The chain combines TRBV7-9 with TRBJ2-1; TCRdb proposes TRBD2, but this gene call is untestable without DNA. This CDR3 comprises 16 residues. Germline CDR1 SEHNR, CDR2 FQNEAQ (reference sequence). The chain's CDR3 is CASSRRGREGPNEQFF.

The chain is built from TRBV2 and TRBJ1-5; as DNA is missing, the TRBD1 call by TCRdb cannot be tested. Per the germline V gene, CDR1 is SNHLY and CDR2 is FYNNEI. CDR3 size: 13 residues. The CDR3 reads CASRGASNQPQHF.

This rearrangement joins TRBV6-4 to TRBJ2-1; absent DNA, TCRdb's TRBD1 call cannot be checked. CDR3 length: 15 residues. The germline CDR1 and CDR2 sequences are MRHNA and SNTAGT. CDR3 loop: CASSDSAGQGDEQFF.

CDR3 region: CSACETPLGTQYF. The V call is TRBV20-1, the J call TRBJ2-5; checking the TCRdb D call of TRBD1 is not possible without DNA. Germline V lookup: CDR1 DFQATT, CDR2 SNEGSKA (reference sequence). CDR3 length: 13 amino acids.

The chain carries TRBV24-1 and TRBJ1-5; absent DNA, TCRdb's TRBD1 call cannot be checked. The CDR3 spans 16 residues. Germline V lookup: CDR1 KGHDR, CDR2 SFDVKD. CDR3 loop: CATSDKTAYSNQPQHF.

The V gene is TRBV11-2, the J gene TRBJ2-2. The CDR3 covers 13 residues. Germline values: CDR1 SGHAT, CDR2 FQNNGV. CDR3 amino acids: CASSLGSTGELFF.

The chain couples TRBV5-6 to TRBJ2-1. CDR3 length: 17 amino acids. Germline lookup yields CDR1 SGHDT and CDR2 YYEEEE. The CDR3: CASSFERDGVSYNEQFF.

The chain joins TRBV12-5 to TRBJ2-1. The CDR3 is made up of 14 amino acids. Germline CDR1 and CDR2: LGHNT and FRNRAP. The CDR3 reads CASGLRSSYNEQFF. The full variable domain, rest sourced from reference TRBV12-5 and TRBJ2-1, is DARVTQTPRHKVTEMGQEVTMRCQPILGHNTVFWYRQTMMQGLELLAYFRNRAPLDDSGMPKDRFSAEMPDATLATLKIQPSEPRDSAVYFCASGLRSSYNEQFFGPGTRLTVL.

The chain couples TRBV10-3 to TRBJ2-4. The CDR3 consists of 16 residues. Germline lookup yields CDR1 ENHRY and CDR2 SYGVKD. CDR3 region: CAISESIGIIKNIQYF.

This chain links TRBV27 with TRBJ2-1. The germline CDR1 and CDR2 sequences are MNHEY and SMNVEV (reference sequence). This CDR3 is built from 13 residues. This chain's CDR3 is CASSLYPSSEQFF.

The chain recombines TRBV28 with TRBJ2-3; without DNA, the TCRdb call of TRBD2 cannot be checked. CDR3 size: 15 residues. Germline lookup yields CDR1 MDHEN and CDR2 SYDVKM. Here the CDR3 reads CASSFRLAGADTQYF.

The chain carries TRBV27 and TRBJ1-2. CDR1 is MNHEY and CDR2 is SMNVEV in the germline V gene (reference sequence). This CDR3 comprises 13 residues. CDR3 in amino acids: CASSLSGSDGYTF.

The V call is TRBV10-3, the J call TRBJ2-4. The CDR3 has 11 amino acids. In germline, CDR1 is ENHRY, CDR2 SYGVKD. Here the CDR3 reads CAISVKNIQYF.

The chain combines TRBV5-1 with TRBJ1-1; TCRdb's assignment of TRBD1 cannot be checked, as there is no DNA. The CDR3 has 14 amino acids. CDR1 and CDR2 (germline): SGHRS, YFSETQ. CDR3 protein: CASSLGTRGTEAFF.

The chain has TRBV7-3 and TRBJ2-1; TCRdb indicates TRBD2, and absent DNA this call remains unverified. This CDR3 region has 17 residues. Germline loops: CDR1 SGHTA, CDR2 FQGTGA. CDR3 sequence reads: CASSLWTSGSSYNEQFF. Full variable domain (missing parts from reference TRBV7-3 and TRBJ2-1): GAGVSQTPSNKVTEKGKYVELRCDPISGHTALYWYRQSLGQGPEFLIYFQGTGAADDSGLPNDRFFAVRPEGSVSTLKIQRTERGDSAVYLCASSLWTSGSSYNEQFFGPGTRLTVL.

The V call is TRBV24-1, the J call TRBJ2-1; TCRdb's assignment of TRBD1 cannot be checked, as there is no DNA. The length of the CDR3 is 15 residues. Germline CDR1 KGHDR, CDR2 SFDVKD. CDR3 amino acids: CATSGNRDGGDEQFF.

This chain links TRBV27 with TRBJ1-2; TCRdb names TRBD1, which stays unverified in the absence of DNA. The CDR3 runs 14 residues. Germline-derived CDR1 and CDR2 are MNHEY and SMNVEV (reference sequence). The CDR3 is CASRAPGRSYGYTF.

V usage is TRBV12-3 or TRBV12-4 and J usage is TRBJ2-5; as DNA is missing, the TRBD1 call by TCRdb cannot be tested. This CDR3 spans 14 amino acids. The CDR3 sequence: CASSFYGAGETQYF.

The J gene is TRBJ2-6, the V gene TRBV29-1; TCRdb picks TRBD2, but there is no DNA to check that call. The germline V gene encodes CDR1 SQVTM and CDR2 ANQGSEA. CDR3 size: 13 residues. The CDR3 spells CSVSLVGANVLTF.

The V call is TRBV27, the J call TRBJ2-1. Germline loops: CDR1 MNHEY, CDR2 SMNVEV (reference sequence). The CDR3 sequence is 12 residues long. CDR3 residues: CASSIGVNEQFF.

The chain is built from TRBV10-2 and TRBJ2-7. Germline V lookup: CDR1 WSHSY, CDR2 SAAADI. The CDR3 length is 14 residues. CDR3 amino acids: CASSEQDTSYEQYF.

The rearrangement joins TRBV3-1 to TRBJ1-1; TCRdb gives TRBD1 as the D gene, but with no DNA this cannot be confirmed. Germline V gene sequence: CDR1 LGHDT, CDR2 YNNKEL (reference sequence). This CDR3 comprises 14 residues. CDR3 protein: CASSLPGGNTEAFF.

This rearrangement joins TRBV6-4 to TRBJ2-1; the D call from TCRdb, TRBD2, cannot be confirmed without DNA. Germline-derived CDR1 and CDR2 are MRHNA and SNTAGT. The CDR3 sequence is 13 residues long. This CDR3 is CASSYGSGNEQFF.

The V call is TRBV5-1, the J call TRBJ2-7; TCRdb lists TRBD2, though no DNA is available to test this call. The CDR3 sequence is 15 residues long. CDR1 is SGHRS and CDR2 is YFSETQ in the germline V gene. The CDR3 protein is CASSLGSGTQIGQYF.